These T cell receptor beta chains were read from a single sample in a study of blood T cell repertoires in COVID-19. Using immunoSEQ multiplex PCR, the repertoire was profiled, and TCRdb retains in-frame clones only, with some absent. The repertoire has 55,000 to 70,000 clones, more than 75% of them found once; the top ten carry about a tenth. Sequencing was carried out using PBMCs or T cells enriched from blood (not recorded which). These receptors all come from a woman in her thirties or forties who had recovered from COVID-19. Each CDR3 is given with its conserved first and last residue. D genes are given only for firm matches. For some rows the clone size is stated as once, few or many, or as a class when expanded; others skip it.

size,V,J,D,CDR3,DNA
few,TRBV6-4,TRBJ1-2,TRBD1,CASSDTGQAFSYGYTF,TGTGCCAGCAGTGATACGGGACAGGCGTTTAGCTATGGCTACACCTTC
few,TRBV24-1,TRBJ2-5,NA,CATSDLWGDQETQYF,TGTGCCACCAGTGATTTATGGGGGGATCAAGAGACCCAGTACTTC
NA,TRBV4-1,TRBJ2-1,TRBD2,CASSQEYGTSAYNEQFF,TGCGCCAGCAGCCAAGAGTACGGGACTAGCGCTTACAATGAGCAGTTCTTC
NA,TRBV6-1,TRBJ2-7,NA,CASSERSGEYF,TGTGCCAGCAGTGAAAGGTCCGGGGAGTACTTC
NA,TRBV21-1,TRBJ2-3,NA,CASSNSSGTGGTTDTQYF,TGTGCCAGCAGCAATTCAAGTGGGACAGGGGGAACCACAGATACGCAGTATTTT
once,TRBV19,TRBJ2-3,TRBD2,CASSRTSGGGTDTQYF,TGTGCCAGTAGTAGGACTAGCGGGGGGGGCACAGATACGCAGTATTTT
NA,TRBV2,TRBJ2-7,NA,CASSEGPTNYYEQYF,TGTGCCAGCAGTGAGGGGCCAACCAACTACTACGAGCAGTACTTC
NA,TRBV5-4,TRBJ1-1,NA,CASSPITGQMNTEAFF,TGTGCCAGCAGCCCTATCACCGGACAGATGAACACTGAAGCTTTCTTT
NA,TRBV19,TRBJ1-2,NA,CASSETGGSNYGYTF,TGTGCCAGTAGTGAAACAGGTGGTTCGAACTATGGCTACACCTTC
NA,TRBV7-8,TRBJ2-2,NA,CASSFLVTNTGELFF,TGTGCCAGCAGCTTCCTAGTTACGAACACCGGGGAGCTGTTTTTT
NA,TRBV19,TRBJ1-1,NA,CASRARSQGWHTEAFF,TGTGCCAGTAGAGCTAGGTCCCAGGGGTGGCACACTGAAGCTTTCTTT
NA,TRBV7-2,TRBJ1-2,NA,CASSLWQGHHGYTF,TGTGCCAGCAGCTTATGGCAGGGACACCATGGCTACACCTTC
NA,TRBV3-1/TRBV3-2,TRBJ1-5,TRBD1,CASSQGTGGLSNQPQHF,TGTGCCAGCAGCCAAGGGACAGGCGGTCTAAGCAATCAGCCCCAGCATTTT
NA,TRBV5-1,TRBJ1-1,NA,CASSSAGNQAFF,TGCGCCAGCAGCTCGGCCGGGAACCAAGCTTTCTTT
NA,TRBV10-1,TRBJ2-5,NA,CASSSGQNQETQYF,TGCGCCAGCAGTTCCGGACAGAACCAAGAGACCCAGTACTTC
NA,TRBV5-1,TRBJ1-6,NA,CASSSRDINSPLHF,TGCGCCAGCAGCTCCAGGGACATTAATTCACCCCTCCACTTT
NA,TRBV2,TRBJ2-2,TRBD1,CASRAQGNGELFF,TGTGCCAGCAGGGCACAGGGGAACGGGGAGCTGTTTTTT
NA,TRBV10-3,TRBJ1-5,NA,CAIQTPNQPQHF,TGTGCCATCCAGACACCTAATCAGCCCCAGCATTTT
NA,TRBV5-5,TRBJ2-5,TRBD1,CASSPGQVRETQYF,TGTGCCAGCAGCCCCGGACAGGTTCGAGAGACCCAGTACTTC
NA,TRBV19,TRBJ1-2,TRBD1,CASSNDREDYGYTF,TGTGCCAGTAGTAACGACAGGGAAGACTATGGCTACACCTTC
NA,TRBV10-3,TRBJ2-7,TRBD1,CAISATGQGSYEQYF,TGTGCCATCAGCGCTACGGGACAGGGGTCCTACGAGCAGTACTTC
NA,TRBV7-8,TRBJ1-5,NA,CASSPTRTTSNQPQHF,TGTGCCAGCAGCCCCACTAGAACGACATCCAATCAGCCCCAGCATTTT
once,TRBV6-1,TRBJ2-7,NA,CASSAPGGQAYSYEQYF,TGTGCCAGCAGTGCCCCAGGTGGGCAGGCCTATTCCTACGAGCAGTACTTC
NA,TRBV7-9,TRBJ2-1,TRBD2,CASSKGLAGGNEQFF,TGTGCCAGCAGCAAAGGACTAGCGGGGGGAAATGAGCAGTTCTTC
NA,TRBV5-4,TRBJ2-2,TRBD2,CASSLLAGSGELFF,TGTGCCAGCAGCTTATTAGCGGGGTCTGGGGAGCTGTTTTTT
once,TRBV5-6,TRBJ2-1,TRBD1,CASSSGQGYNEQFF,TGTGCCAGCAGCTCAGGACAGGGTTACAATGAGCAGTTCTTC
NA,TRBV3-1/TRBV3-2,TRBJ2-5,NA,CASSHSGKQETQYF,TGTGCCAGCAGCCACTCCGGGAAGCAAGAGACCCAGTACTTC
once,TRBV3-1/TRBV3-2,TRBJ1-4,TRBD1,CASSWGQANEKLFF,TGTGCCAGCAGCTGGGGACAGGCTAATGAAAAACTGTTTTTT
once,TRBV19,TRBJ2-7,TRBD1,CASSIGSGTGDEQYF,TGTGCCAGTAGTATAGGCTCCGGGACAGGGGACGAGCAGTACTTC
NA,TRBV7-7,TRBJ2-1,TRBD2,CASSPRLASSYNEQFF,TGTGCCAGCAGCCCTAGACTAGCTTCATCCTACAATGAGCAGTTCTTC
NA,TRBV12-5,TRBJ2-7,TRBD2,CASGPPRGGGPYEQYF,TGTGCTAGTGGACCTCCACGGGGGGGCGGCCCCTACGAGCAGTACTTC
NA,TRBV5-1,TRBJ1-2,TRBD1,CASSMGQGLWAGYTF,TGCGCCAGCAGCATGGGACAGGGCCTTTGGGCGGGCTACACCTTC
NA,TRBV19,TRBJ1-1,TRBD1,CASSLTSGTGGLNTEAFF,TGTGCCAGTAGTCTTACTTCCGGGACAGGGGGCTTGAACACTGAAGCTTTCTTT
NA,TRBV7-6,TRBJ1-4,TRBD1,CASSLAGQGANEKLFF,TGTGCCAGCAGCTTAGCGGGACAGGGGGCTAATGAAAAACTGTTTTTT
once,TRBV29-1,TRBJ1-2,NA,CSASTPQVRDGYTF,TGCAGCGCTTCAACCCCACAAGTCAGGGATGGCTACACCTTC
NA,TRBV7-7,TRBJ2-1,NA,CASSLGTAKYNEQFF,TGTGCCAGCAGCTTAGGGACAGCTAAATACAATGAGCAGTTCTTC
NA,TRBV3-1/TRBV3-2,TRBJ1-1,NA,CASSQAGRREAFF,TGTGCCAGCAGCCAAGCAGGCCGGAGGGAAGCTTTCTTT
NA,TRBV5-1,TRBJ2-3,NA,CASSALKLLTDTQYF,TGCGCCAGCAGCGCCCTAAAACTCCTCACAGATACGCAGTATTTT
NA,TRBV7-3,TRBJ1-1,NA,CASSLTRFTEAFF,TGTGCCAGCAGCTTAACCAGGTTCACTGAAGCTTTCTTT
NA,TRBV9,TRBJ2-1,TRBD2,CASSVDPMLAVHNEQFF,TGTGCCAGCAGCGTAGACCCTATGCTAGCGGTTCACAATGAGCAGTTCTTC
NA,TRBV11-2,TRBJ1-2,TRBD1,CASSRTGPGYTF,TGTGCCAGCAGCCGGACAGGGCCCGGCTACACCTTC
NA,TRBV2,TRBJ1-1,NA,CASSEELLNTEAFF,TGTGCCAGCAGTGAGGAGTTGCTGAACACTGAAGCTTTCTTT
NA,TRBV2,TRBJ1-1,NA,CASSEALPGVGAFF,TGTGCCAGCAGTGAAGCGCTTCCGGGGGTTGGAGCTTTCTTT
NA,TRBV6-6,TRBJ1-6,TRBD1,CASSLELTGTGLNSPLHF,TGTGCCAGCAGTCTAGAATTAACCGGGACAGGACTAAATTCACCCCTCCACTTT
NA,TRBV24-1,TRBJ1-5,NA,CATSVGRNQPQHF,TGTGCCACCAGTGTTGGGCGCAATCAGCCCCAGCATTTT
few,TRBV20-1,TRBJ1-2,NA,CSASVMSYGYTF,TGCAGTGCTAGTGTTATGAGCTATGGCTACACCTTC
NA,TRBV29-1,TRBJ1-3,TRBD1,CSVRGQGGNTIYF,TGCAGCGTTAGGGGACAGGGTGGAAACACCATATATTTT
NA,TRBV6-5,TRBJ1-2,NA,CASKRGASYGYTF,TGTGCCAGCAAGCGGGGGGCTAGCTATGGCTACACCTTC
NA,TRBV7-7,TRBJ1-6,NA,CASSFQGNTNSPLHF,TGTGCCAGCAGCTTCCAGGGGAACACTAATTCACCCCTCCACTTT
few,TRBV27,TRBJ2-1,TRBD2,CASSLFGLAANNEQFF,TGTGCCAGCAGTTTATTTGGGCTAGCGGCTAACAATGAGCAGTTCTTC
NA,TRBV5-4,TRBJ2-1,NA,CASSSPGEVPHWEQFF,TGTGCCAGCAGCTCCCCCGGGGAAGTCCCCCATTGGGAGCAGTTCTTC